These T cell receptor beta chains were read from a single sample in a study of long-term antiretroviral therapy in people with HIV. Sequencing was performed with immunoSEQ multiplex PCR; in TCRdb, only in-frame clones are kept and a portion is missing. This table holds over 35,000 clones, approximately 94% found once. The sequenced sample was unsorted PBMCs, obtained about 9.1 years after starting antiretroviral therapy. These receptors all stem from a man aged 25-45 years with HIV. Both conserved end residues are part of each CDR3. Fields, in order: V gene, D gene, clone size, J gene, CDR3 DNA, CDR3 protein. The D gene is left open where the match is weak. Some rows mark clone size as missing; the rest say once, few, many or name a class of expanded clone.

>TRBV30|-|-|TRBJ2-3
TGTGCCTGGAAAAGAAACACGGGGCTAACTAGCACAGATACGCAGTATTTT
CAWKRNTGLTSTDTQYF
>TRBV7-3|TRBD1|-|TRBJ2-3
TGTGCCAGCAGCTTAGTACAGGGGGGTACAGATACGCAGTATTTT
CASSLVQGGTDTQYF
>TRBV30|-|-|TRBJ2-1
TGTGCCTGGAGTGGGGTCTACAATGAGCAGTTCTTC
CAWSGVYNEQFF
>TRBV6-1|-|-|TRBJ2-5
TGTGCCAGCAGTGAATGGTGGAGGGGTAAAGAGACCCAGTACTTC
CASSEWWRGKETQYF
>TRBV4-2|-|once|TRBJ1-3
TGTGCCAGCAGCCACGCCGGGTACTCTGGAAACACCATATATTTT
CASSHAGYSGNTIYF
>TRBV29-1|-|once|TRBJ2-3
TGCAGCGTTGAAGATTATTACCCAGGAGGAGAGGGGACTAGCACAGATACGCAGTATTTT
CSVEDYYPGGEGTSTDTQYF
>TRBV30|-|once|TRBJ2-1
TGTGGCTGGAGACGGTCTTCTGCCTTGAGTTCCTACAATGAGCAGTTCTTC
CGWRRSSALSSYNEQFF
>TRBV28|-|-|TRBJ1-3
TGTGCCAGCAGTCGACGGGACTGGAGCTCTGGAAACACCATATATTTT
CASSRRDWSSGNTIYF
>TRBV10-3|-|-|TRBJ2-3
TGTGCCATCAGGCAAAACTTTAGCACAGATACGCAGTATTTT
CAIRQNFSTDTQYF
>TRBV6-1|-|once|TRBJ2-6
TGTGCCAGCAGTGACTCTGGGGCCAACGTCCTGACTTTC
CASSDSGANVLTF
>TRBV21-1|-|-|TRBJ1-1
TGTGCCAGCAGCAAAGGGTATGCACAGGAGAACACTGAAGCTTTCTTT
CASSKGYAQENTEAFF
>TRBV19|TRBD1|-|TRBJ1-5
TGTGCCAGTACTGGGACAGGTCGGTGGACGCCCCAGCATTTT
CASTGTGRWTPQHF
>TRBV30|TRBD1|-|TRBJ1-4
TGTGCCTGGAGCCTCGGACAGGATGAAAAACTGTTTTTT
CAWSLGQDEKLFF
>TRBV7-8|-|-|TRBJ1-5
TGTGCCAGCAGCTGGGACACGAACAATCAGCCCCAGCATTTT
CASSWDTNNQPQHF
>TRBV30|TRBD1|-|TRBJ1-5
TGTGCCTGGCAACAGGGGAATCAGCCCCAGCATTTT
CAWQQGNQPQHF
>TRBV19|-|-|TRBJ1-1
TGTGCCAGTAGTAGCCAGGGCACTGAAGCTTTCTTT
CASSSQGTEAFF
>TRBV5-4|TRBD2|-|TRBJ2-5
TGTGCCAGCAGCCCGGGGGGAACGGGTGAGACCCAGTACTTC
CASSPGGTGETQYF
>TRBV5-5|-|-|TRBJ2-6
TGTGCCAGCACCGCCCCTGGGGCCAACGTCCTGACTTTC
CASTAPGANVLTF
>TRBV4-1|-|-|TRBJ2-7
TGCGCCAGCAGCCAATCCCCGGGGGCTGAACCTGGGAAAAACGAGCAGTACTTC
CASSQSPGAEPGKNEQYF
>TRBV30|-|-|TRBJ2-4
TGTGCCTGGAGCAGCACAGGAGTAAACATTCAGTACTTC
CAWSSTGVNIQYF
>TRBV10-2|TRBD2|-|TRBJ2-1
TGCGCCAGCAGAGATAGCGGGGGGGCCCACAATGAGCAGTTCTTC
CASRDSGGAHNEQFF
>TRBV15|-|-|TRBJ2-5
TGTGCCACCAGCAGAGATAGGGCCTCCGGGGAGACCCAGTACTTC
CATSRDRASGETQYF
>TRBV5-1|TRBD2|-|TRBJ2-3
TGCGCCAGCAGCTTTCTGACTAGCGGCACAGATACGCAGTATTTT
CASSFLTSGTDTQYF
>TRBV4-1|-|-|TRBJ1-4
TGCGCCAGCAGCCAAGTCGAAGCAACTAATGAAAAACTGTTTTTT
CASSQVEATNEKLFF
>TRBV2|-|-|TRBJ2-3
TGTGCCAGCCGACCAGGATCTTCCACAGATACGCAGTATTTT
CASRPGSSTDTQYF
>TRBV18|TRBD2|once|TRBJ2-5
TGTGCCAGCTCACCAGTGCCAGCGGGGCGACAATCCACCCAGTACTTC
CASSPVPAGRQSTQYF
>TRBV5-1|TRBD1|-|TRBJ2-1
TGCGCCAGCAGTTTGACAGGGTTGAATGAGCAGTTCTTC
CASSLTGLNEQFF
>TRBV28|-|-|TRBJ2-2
TGTGCCAGCAGCAAGACAAACACCGGGGAGCTGTTTTTT
CASSKTNTGELFF
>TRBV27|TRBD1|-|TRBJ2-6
TGTGCCAGCAGTTTATGGGGGACAGGGGGCTCTGGGGCCAACGTCCTGACTTTC
CASSLWGTGGSGANVLTF
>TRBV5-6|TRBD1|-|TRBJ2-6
TGTGCCAGCAGCCGACGGGACAGGGGGGACTCTGGGGCCAACGTCCTGACTTTC
CASSRRDRGDSGANVLTF
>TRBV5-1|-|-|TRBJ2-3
TGCGCCAGCAGTTGGAGGTCACCTAGCACAGATACGCAGTATTTT
CASSWRSPSTDTQYF
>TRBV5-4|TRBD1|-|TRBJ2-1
TGTGCCAGCCAGGGGGTCAATGAGCAGTTCTTC
CASQGVNEQFF
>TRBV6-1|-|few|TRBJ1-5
TGTGCCAGCGGATACAAGTTTGGGCAGCCCCAGCATTTT
CASGYKFGQPQHF
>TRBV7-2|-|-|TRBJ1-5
TGTGCCAGCAGCCATACAGGTCCAAATCAGCCCCAGCATTTT
CASSHTGPNQPQHF
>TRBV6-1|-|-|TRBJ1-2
TGTGCCAGCAGTGATGGGGTAACTAACTATGGCTACACCTTC
CASSDGVTNYGYTF
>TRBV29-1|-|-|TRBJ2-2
TGCAGCGTTGACAGGAACACCGGGGAGCTGTTTTTT
CSVDRNTGELFF
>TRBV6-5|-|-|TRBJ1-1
TGTGCCAGCGGTCACACTGAAGCTTTCTTT
CASGHTEAFF
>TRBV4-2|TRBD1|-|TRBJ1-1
TGTGCCAGCAGCCAGCTCTTGAAACAGGGGAGGGACACTGAAGCTTTCTTT
CASSQLLKQGRDTEAFF
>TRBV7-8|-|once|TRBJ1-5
TGTGCCAGCAGCCCGGACACATCTTTTGAGCCCCAGCATTTT
CASSPDTSFEPQHF
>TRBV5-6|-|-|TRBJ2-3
TGTGCCAGCAGCGGTAGTTTCCCCACAGATACGCAGTATTTT
CASSGSFPTDTQYF
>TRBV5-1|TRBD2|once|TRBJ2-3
TGCGCCAGCAGCTCCCCGACTAGCTCAGCAGATACGCAGTATTTT
CASSSPTSSADTQYF
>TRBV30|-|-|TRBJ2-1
TGTGCAGGAGTGACCGAAGAGAAGTTCTTC
CAGVTEEKFF
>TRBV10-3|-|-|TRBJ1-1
TGTGCCATCAGTAGTGGAGGGGGAGAAGCTTTCTTT
CAISSGGGEAFF
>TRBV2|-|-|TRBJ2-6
TGTGCCAGCAGTGAAAGATCTGGGGCCAACGTCCTGACTTTC
CASSERSGANVLTF
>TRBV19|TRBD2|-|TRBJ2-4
TGTGCCAGTAGTATCCTAGCGGGGGGTAGAGCCAAAAACATTCAGTACTTC
CASSILAGGRAKNIQYF
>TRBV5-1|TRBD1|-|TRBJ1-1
TGCGCCAGCAGCTTTCCTGGACAGGGGGAAGCTTTCTTT
CASSFPGQGEAFF
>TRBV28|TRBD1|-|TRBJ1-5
TGTGCCAGCAGTTCTTCCGGGACAGGGCCTTATCAGCCCCAGCATTTT
CASSSSGTGPYQPQHF
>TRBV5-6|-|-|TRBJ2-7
TGTGCCAGCAGCTTGGACAGGGCCATCGAGCAGTACTTC
CASSLDRAIEQYF
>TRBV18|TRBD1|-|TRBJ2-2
TGTGCCAGCTACCGACAGGGAAACACCGGGGAGCTGTTTTTT
CASYRQGNTGELFF
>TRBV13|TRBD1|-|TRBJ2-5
TGTGCCAGCAGCAGACAGGGTGGGGAGACCCAGTACTTC
CASSRQGGETQYF
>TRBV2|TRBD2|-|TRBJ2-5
TGTGCCAACGGACTAGCGGGGGGGAGTGCGGAGACCCAGTACTTC
CANGLAGGSAETQYF
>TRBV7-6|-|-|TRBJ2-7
TGTGCCAGCAGCTACGGACAGAACTACGAGCAGTACTTC
CASSYGQNYEQYF
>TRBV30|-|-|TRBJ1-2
TGTGCCTGGAGTGTAGGGGGTTCTAACTATGGCTACACCTTC
CAWSVGGSNYGYTF
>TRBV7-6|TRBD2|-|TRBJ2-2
TGTGCCAGCGGCGGACTAGCGAACACCGGGGAGCTGTTTTTT
CASGGLANTGELFF